The present entry profiles one T cell receptor beta chain with its context. The donors, all healthy, were Caucasians living in Russia, aged roughly 6 to 100. A minimum of 5 micrograms of total RNA was extracted per sample. The sample originates from a study of blood T cells in healthy people across ages. The use of a sample-barcoded 5' primer and a J-beta primer mix characterized a second PCR of roughly 7 to 11 cycles. TCRdb reprocessed the 5' RACE reads via MiXCR and lists one record per CDR3 protein. This sample yields over 600,000 distinct CDR3 sequences, of which about 45% are seen a single time; about a sixth belongs to the top ten. The sequenced material came from blood. This receptor was identified in a man older than 75 in good health.

CDR3 amino acids: CASSSRQGVDNEQYF. CDR3 in DNA: TGTGCCAGCAGTTCCCGACAGGGTGTCGACAATGAGCAGTACTTC. The V call is TRBV27, the J call TRBJ2-1; TRBD1 agrees at 7 bases. The DNA end lines up better with TRBJ2-7; the J call may be wrong. The CDR3 consists of 15 residues. Germline CDR1 MNHEY, CDR2 SMNVEV (reference sequence).